One TCR beta chain is described in this entry. The entry originates in a study of blood T cell repertoires in COVID-19. The germline V gene has CDR1 GTSNPN and CDR2 SVGIG (reference sequence). V shed 2 bases and J 5 bases; nucleotides not matched to a gene: 7. CDR3 size: 14 residues. Enrollees, roughly 18 to 89 years old, lived in 20 to 25 US areas. Recovery among Cohort 3 donors was established by two negative PCRs, clearance, or symptom resolution. Sequencing used immunoSEQ multiplex PCR; TCRdb keeps in-frame clones, though not all of them. Here the sample spans about 280,000 clones, around 85% being singletons.

The rearrangement uses TRBV30 and TRBJ1-1; 8 bases align to TRBD1. This sequence was found in a woman between 45 and 60 years old who had recovered from COVID-19. The sample consisted of PBMCs or T cells enriched from blood (not recorded which). CDR3 coding DNA: TGTGCCTGGAGTACCGCAGGGGGCTGGACTGAAGCTTTCTTT. Translation gives CAWSTAGGWTEAFF.